This T cell receptor beta chain is drawn from a study of T cells in Graves' hyperthyroidism and ophthalmopathy (dated by TCRdb to 2018 to 2020). In the study overall: Peripheral blood was sampled at the time of initial diagnosis, prior to any treatment. In about 6 Graves' hyperthyroidism patients, the study also compared T-cell repertoires from thyroid tissue with T-cell repertoires from blood. After blood sampling, hyperthyroidism patients were treated with methimazole at a starting dose of 30 mg daily, and ophthalmopathy patients were treated with high-dose intravenous methylprednisolone. The paper reports TCR Vbeta CDR3 sequencing of fewer than 150 peripheral blood samples: under 45 ophthalmopathy, approximately 74 hyperthyroidism and around 17 progressor patients. To identify distinguishing TCR V-J signatures, a discovery cohort of around 98 patients was used, comprising 40 to 45 with Graves' ophthalmopathy and about 59 with stable Graves' hyperthyroidism. The 75 to 100 discovery patients were randomly divided into training and test sets at a 7:3 ratio. An independent validation cohort of 18 to 20 hyperthyroidism patients and 17 patients who later progressed to ophthalmopathy tested prospective prediction of ophthalmopathy. General conclusions and limits of the study: No statistical method was used to fix the sample size in advance, and group allocation was not hidden from the investigators. Most expanded thyroid clonotypes (frequency above 0.001) were also detected in blood, suggesting blood repertoires may reflect thyroid immune responses. A 13 V-J signature model separated ophthalmopathy from stable hyperthyroidism, with about 88% sensitivity and roughly 81% specificity in cross-validation and 80%/75% in testing. During validation, the model predicted progression to ophthalmopathy a median of about 6.5 months ahead of onset, with more than 60% sensitivity and under 85% specificity.

The TCR beta CDR3 regions were amplified from RNA transcripts. A first-round RT-PCR of the TCR CDR3 used the HTBI primer set with the Qiagen OneStep RT-PCR kit. The libraries were constructed in a second round of multiplex PCR and then size-selected and purified. Sequencing of the libraries was done on an Illumina HiSeq2000 using paired-end 100 bp reads. In the paper's pipeline: SOAPnuke was used to process the raw data, with reads discarded if the reads contained adapters or uncalled bases, had a mean Phred below 15, or lacked an exact constant-primer or identifier match. High-quality paired reads were merged with COPE v1.2.5, and unique nucleotide sequences were defined as clonotypes. Clonotypes were aligned to IMGT TRBV, TRBD and TRBJ reference segments using MiTCR v1.1. The analysis included only V-J combinations with a frequency above 0.0001, which together covered approximately 99% of the repertoires. The TCS score was defined as the ratio of F50 (clonal expansion) to E x V (chaos), calculated using BLOSUM62-based TCRdist between CDR3 peptides within each V-J. Welch's t-statistics and random forest reduced roughly 540 V-J features to 13, which were used in a naive Bayes classifier (R e1071). Through fastp at Q25 and MiXCR, TCRdb rebuilt clones from the public reads, retaining in-frame beta chains. Rows with one shared CDR3 protein collapse into an entry with the most common genes and DNA. Clone size and V and J calls follow TCRdb, not the original study. This sample is represented by approximately 740,000 distinct CDR3 sequences; about 15% of them were singletons. The top ten constitute roughly 10% of the sample.

Stable Graves' hyperthyroidism was defined as the absence of progression to ophthalmopathy over 18 months of follow-up. Hyperthyroidism patients were newly diagnosed, had a disease duration of under 2 months, and were aged 18 to 65 years. Exclusion was applied to patients with uncontrolled infections, other autoimmune diseases, pregnancy or lactation. Diagnoses were based on clinical symptoms, serum thyroxine and TRAb, thyroid ultrasound and orbital computed tomography. PBMCs were isolated from about 9.2 ml of fresh peripheral blood by Ficoll-Paque density gradient centrifugation. Trizol reagent was used to extract total RNA, and RNA quality was then checked on an Agilent 2100 Bioanalyzer. As to this clonotype: What this receptor recognizes is not known. Nothing much larger sits one base from this clone, and base qualities are not available.

The specimen sequenced was blood. The sequence came from a woman aged 18-29 years with Graves' hyperthyroidism.

The DNA sequence follows: TGTGCCAGCAGTTACGGGGCGGGCAATCAGCCCCAGCATTTT. It is translated as CASSYGAGNQPQHF. The rearranged chain carries TRBV6-9 and TRBJ1-5; the best D guess is TRBD1, with 5 bases matching. V was cut back by 3 bases and J by 2 bases, leaving a gap of 8 bases between them. Including cysteine and phenylalanine, the CDR3 has 14 amino acids. CDR3 DNA is the only sequence kept; it has 42 bases, read in frame from the first base. The germline V gene encodes CDR1 MNHGY and CDR2 SVAAGI.